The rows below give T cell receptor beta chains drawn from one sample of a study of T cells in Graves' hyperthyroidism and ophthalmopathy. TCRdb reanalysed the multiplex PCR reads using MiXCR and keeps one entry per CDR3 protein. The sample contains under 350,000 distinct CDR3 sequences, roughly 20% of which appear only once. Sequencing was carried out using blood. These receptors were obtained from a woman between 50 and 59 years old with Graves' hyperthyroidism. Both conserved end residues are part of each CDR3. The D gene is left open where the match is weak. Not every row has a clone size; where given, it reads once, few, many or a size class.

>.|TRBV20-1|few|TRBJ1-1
CSAPDRNTEAFF
TGCAGTGCCCCGGACAGAAACACTGAAGCTTTCTTT
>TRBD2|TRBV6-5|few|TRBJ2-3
CASSNPAGGTDTQYF
TGTGCCAGCAGTAACCCAGCGGGGGGCACAGATACGCAGTATTTT
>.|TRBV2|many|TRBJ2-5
CASSEGGRLQETQYF
TGTGCCAGCAGTGAGGGTGGGAGACTCCAAGAGACCCAGTACTTC
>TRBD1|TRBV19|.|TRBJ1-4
CASTKSPQGSNEKLFF
TGTGCCAGTACCAAAAGCCCACAGGGGAGTAATGAAAAACTGTTTTTT
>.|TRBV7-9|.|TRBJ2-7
CASSSYVPEQYF
TGTGCCAGCAGCTCGTACGTACCCGAGCAGTACTTC
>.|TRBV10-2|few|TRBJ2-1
CASRTGSYNEQFF
TGCGCCAGCAGGACAGGCTCCTACAATGAGCAGTTCTTC
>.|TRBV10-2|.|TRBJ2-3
CASSGAVYTDTQYF
TGCGCCAGCAGTGGGGCAGTATACACAGATACGCAGTATTTT
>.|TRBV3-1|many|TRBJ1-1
CASSQGFGREAFF
TGTGCCAGCAGCCAAGGTTTCGGGCGTGAAGCTTTCTTT
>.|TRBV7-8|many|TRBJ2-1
CASSLVGNSGHNEQFF
TGTGCCAGCAGCTTAGTGGGTAACAGCGGGCACAATGAGCAGTTCTTC
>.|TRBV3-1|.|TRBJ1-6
CASSQRPGQGSPLHF
TGTGCCAGCAGCCAGAGGCCCGGACAAGGTTCACCCCTCCACTTT
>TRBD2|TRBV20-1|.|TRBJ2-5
CSARGTAWTREETQYF
TGCAGTGCTAGGGGGACCGCTTGGACTAGGGAAGAGACCCAGTACTTC
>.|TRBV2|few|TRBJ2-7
CASSYGKGVSLKYEQYF
TGTGCCAGCAGTTACGGCAAGGGGGTATCACTTAAATACGAGCAGTACTTC
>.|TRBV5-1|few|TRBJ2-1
CASSLVSQPTIEQFF
TGCGCCAGCAGCCTGGTTAGTCAACCAACCATTGAGCAGTTCTTC
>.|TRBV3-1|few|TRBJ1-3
CASSPRDPVSGNTIYF
TGTGCCAGCAGCCCCCGGGACCCGGTCTCTGGAAACACCATATATTTT
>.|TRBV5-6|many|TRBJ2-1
CASSSRERVVEQFF
TGTGCCAGCAGCAGCCGAGAACGTGTCGTTGAGCAGTTCTTC
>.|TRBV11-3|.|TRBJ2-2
CASSLVIAGELFF
TGTGCCAGCAGCTTAGTAATTGCCGGGGAGCTGTTTTTT
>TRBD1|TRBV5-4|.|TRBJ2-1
CASSSGQSRSNNEQFF
TGTGCCAGCAGCTCGGGACAGTCGAGATCCAACAATGAGCAGTTCTTC
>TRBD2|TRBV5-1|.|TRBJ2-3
CASSLDQTSGVGDTQYF
TGCGCCAGCAGCTTGGACCAAACTAGCGGGGTAGGAGATACGCAGTATTTT
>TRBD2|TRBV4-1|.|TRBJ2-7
CASSQEGLAEYEQYF
TGCGCCAGCAGCCAAGAAGGACTAGCGGAGTACGAGCAGTACTTC
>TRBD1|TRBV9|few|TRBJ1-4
CASSTTGFNEKLFF
TGTGCCAGCAGCACGACAGGGTTTAATGAAAAACTGTTTTTT
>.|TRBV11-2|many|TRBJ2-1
CASSLNPLRGWRYNEQFF
TGTGCCAGCAGCTTAAACCCCCTTAGGGGGTGGCGGTACAATGAGCAGTTCTTC
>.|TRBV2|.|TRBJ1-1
CASSGGQLRDTEAFF
TGTGCCAGCAGTGGGGGTCAGCTACGGGACACTGAAGCTTTCTTT
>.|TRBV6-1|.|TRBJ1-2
CASSGALQGGYTF
TGTGCCAGCAGTGGGGCCCTCCAGGGTGGCTACACCTTC
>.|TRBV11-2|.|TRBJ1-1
CASSSLAGTNTEAFF
TGTGCCAGCAGCAGCCTAGCAGGGACAAACACTGAAGCTTTCTTT
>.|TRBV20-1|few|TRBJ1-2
CSAREAGMYGYTF
TGCAGTGCTAGAGAGGCAGGAATGTATGGCTACACCTTC
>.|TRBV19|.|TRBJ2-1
CASSAGQSYNEQFF
TGTGCCAGTAGTGCCGGACAGAGCTACAATGAGCAGTTCTTC
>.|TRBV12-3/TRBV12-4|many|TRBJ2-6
CASSFNRDYSGANVLTF
TGTGCCAGCAGTTTCAACAGGGATTACTCTGGGGCCAACGTCCTGACTTTC
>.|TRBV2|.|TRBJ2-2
CASSTRTEGTGELFF
TGTGCCAGCAGTACCAGGACGGAAGGCACCGGGGAGCTGTTTTTT
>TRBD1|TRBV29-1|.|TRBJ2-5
CSVPSGQGAWETQYF
TGCAGCGTTCCATCAGGACAGGGGGCGTGGGAGACCCAGTACTTC
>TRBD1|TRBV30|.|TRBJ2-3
CAWIRTGGADTQYF
TGTGCCTGGATAAGGACAGGGGGCGCAGATACGCAGTATTTT
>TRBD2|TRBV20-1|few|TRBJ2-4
CSASGASGGNIQYF
TGCAGTGCTAGTGGGGCTAGCGGGGGAAACATTCAGTACTTC
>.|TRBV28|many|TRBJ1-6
CASKQGEYNSPLHF
TGTGCCAGCAAACAGGGCGAATATAATTCACCCCTCCACTTT
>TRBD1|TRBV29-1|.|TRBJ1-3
CSVEDGTGGAGGNTIYF
TGCAGCGTTGAAGACGGGACAGGGGGCGCAGGTGGAAACACCATATATTTT
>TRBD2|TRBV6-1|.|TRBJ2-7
CASSSSGTRYEQYF
TGTGCCAGCAGTTCTAGCGGGACTCGGTACGAGCAGTACTTC
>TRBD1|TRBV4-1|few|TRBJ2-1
CASGIPGQDYNEQFF
TGCGCCAGCGGGATCCCGGGACAGGACTACAATGAGCAGTTCTTC
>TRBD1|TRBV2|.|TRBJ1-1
CASSDRGGWTEAFF
TGTGCCAGCAGCGACAGGGGTGGATGGACTGAAGCTTTCTTT
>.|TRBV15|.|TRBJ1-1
CATSVDKAREAFF
TGTGCCACCAGCGTGGATAAGGCCCGGGAAGCTTTCTTT
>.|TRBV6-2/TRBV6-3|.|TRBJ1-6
CASKGDGGYSPLHF
TGTGCCAGCAAGGGTGATGGGGGCTATTCACCCCTCCACTTT
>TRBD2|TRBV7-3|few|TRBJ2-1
CASSLIGNGLAGGREQFF
TGTGCCAGCAGCTTAATAGGAAATGGACTAGCGGGAGGCAGAGAGCAGTTCTTC
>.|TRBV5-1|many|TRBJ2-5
CASWDGGGEETQYF
TGCGCCAGCTGGGATGGAGGGGGCGAGGAGACCCAGTACTTC
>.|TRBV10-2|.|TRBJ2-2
CASSEHSLNTGELFF
TGCGCCAGCAGTGAGCACAGTTTGAACACCGGGGAGCTGTTTTTT
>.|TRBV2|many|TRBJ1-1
CASSGSRAGETNTEAFF
TGTGCCAGCAGTGGAAGTAGGGCAGGCGAGACGAACACTGAAGCTTTCTTT
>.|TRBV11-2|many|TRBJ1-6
CASSLVPDGFLTPLHF
TGTGCCAGCAGCTTAGTGCCTGATGGTTTCTTAACACCCCTCCACTTT
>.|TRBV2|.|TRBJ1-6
CASSEQAETPLHF
TGTGCCAGCAGTGAACAAGCCGAGACACCCCTCCACTTT
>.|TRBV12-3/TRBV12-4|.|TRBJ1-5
CASGWTDSNQPQHF
TGTGCCAGCGGTTGGACGGATAGCAATCAGCCCCAGCATTTT